What follows describes a single T cell receptor (beta chain). Its antigen remains unidentified. This specimen comes from a study of cytomegalovirus exposure and HLA in healthy donors. Notes on the study in general: Overall, roughly 160 TCR beta chains were annotated as cytomegalovirus-associated. A few V segments could not be told apart, such as TRBV6-2 and TRBV6-3, and were left out. Differences between HLA loci emerged in a later analysis of TCR association rates, with DRB1 most and HLA-C fewest. Three chains linked to CMV were shown in vitro to be specific for CMV antigens.

The PCR was carried out with 60 Vbeta primers and 13 Jbeta primers. Measured with immunoSEQ multiplex PCR; TCRdb has only the in-frame clones, and not every one. The sample table includes 55,000 to 75,000 clones. V dropped 0 bases and J dropped 7 bases, with 16 bases sitting between them. This CDR3 spans 16 amino acids. CDR1 is SEHNR and CDR2 is FQNEAQ in the germline V gene (reference sequence). The chain links TRBV7-9 to TRBJ2-1; maybe TRBD2 (6 bases). This receptor was obtained from a male donor in good health and CMV-seronegative. The sequenced sample consisted of PBMCs. DNA for the CDR3: TGTGCCAGCAGCTTAGCTTACCGGGAGTCGGGAAATGAGCAGTTCTTC. It yields the protein CASSLAYRESGNEQFF.